The entry that follows covers one T cell receptor (beta chain) sequence. The germline V gene has CDR1 SGDLS and CDR2 YYNGEE. Trimming shortened V by 4 bases and J by 6 bases, and 14 bases separated the two germline ends. The CDR3 covers 14 residues. The sample belongs to a study of blood T cell repertoires in COVID-19. About the study: PBMCs, B-cell-depleted T cells, or T cells were the source of the cDNA or gDNA that made up the material.

Per the original data handling: The assay estimated nucleated cells by amplifying reference gene primers. TCRdb keeps only in-frame clones here, not all; method: immunoSEQ multiplex PCR. The DNA gave D and trimming, while V, J and clone size come from that table. The table has more than 20,000 clones, 75% to 90% seen once. The genes are TRBV9 and TRBJ2-1; D not resolved. The clonotype was recovered from a human donor in a cohort sampled during active COVID-19. Sequenced material: peripheral blood. CDR3 nucleotides: TGTGCCAGCAGCCCAATAGCTAAAAGCAATGAGCAGTTCTTC. This codes for CASSPIAKSNEQFF.